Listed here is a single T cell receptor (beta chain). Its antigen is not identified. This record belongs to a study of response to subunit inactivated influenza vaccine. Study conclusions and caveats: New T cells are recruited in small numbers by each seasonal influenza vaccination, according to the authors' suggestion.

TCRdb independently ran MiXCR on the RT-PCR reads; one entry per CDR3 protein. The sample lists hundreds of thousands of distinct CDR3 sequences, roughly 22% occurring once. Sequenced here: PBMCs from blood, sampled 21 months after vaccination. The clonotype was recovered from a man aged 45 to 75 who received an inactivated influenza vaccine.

The chain's CDR3 is CASSLGESYGYTF. CDR3 DNA: TGCGCCAGCAGCTTAGGGGAGAGCTATGGCTACACCTTC. The chain has TRBV5-1 and TRBJ1-2, with D maybe TRBD1 (5 bases). Trimming took off 2 bases at V and 4 bases at J, with 9 bases between the two ends. This CDR3 is built from 13 residues. CDR1 and CDR2 (germline): SGHRS, YFSETQ.